Listed below are T cell receptor beta chains from one sample, sequenced in a study of T cells after yellow fever vaccination. TCRdb re-analysed the 5' RACE reads in MiXCR, keeping a single row per CDR3 protein. Of roughly 120,000 distinct CDR3 sequences listed, around 7.2% are singletons. The starting material was CD4+ T cells sorted from PBMCs, obtained about 41 days after the first yellow fever vaccination. The receptors were gathered from a man between 18 and 29 years old who received the YFV17D yellow fever vaccine. Each CDR3 is given with its conserved first and last residue. The order of the fields is CDR3 DNA, CDR3 protein, J gene, D gene, clone size, V gene. D genes are given only for firm matches. A row's size may be missing; if present it is once, few, many or a size class.

DNA: TGCAGTGCTACCCCACGCGGGGGAACCCAAGAGACCCAGTACTTC; CDR3: CSATPRGGTQETQYF; J: TRBJ2-5; D: TRBD2; size: many; V: TRBV20-1
DNA: TGTGCCAGCAGCGTAGACAGGGCCCCGCAGGTCTTC; CDR3: CASSVDRAPQVF; J: TRBJ2-1; D: .; size: many; V: TRBV9
DNA: TGTGCCAGCAGCTCAGGGACTAGCGGGGGAATACAAGAGACCCAGTACTTC; CDR3: CASSSGTSGGIQETQYF; J: TRBJ2-5; D: TRBD2; size: many; V: TRBV12-3/TRBV12-4
DNA: TGCGCCAGCAGCAGTGGACAGGGCGAAAAACTGTTTTTT; CDR3: CASSSGQGEKLFF; J: TRBJ1-4; D: TRBD1; size: many; V: TRBV5-1
DNA: TGTGCCAGCAGACTGCTAGCGGGGGCTTACAATGAGCAGTTCTTC; CDR3: CASRLLAGAYNEQFF; J: TRBJ2-1; D: TRBD2; size: many; V: TRBV28
DNA: TGTGCCACCAGCCCGTCCTATAATTCACCCCTCCACTTT; CDR3: CATSPSYNSPLHF; J: TRBJ1-6; D: .; size: many; V: TRBV15
DNA: TGTGCCAGCAGCTACTCCGGGACAGCAGAGACCCAGTACTTC; CDR3: CASSYSGTAETQYF; J: TRBJ2-5; D: TRBD1; size: many; V: TRBV28
DNA: TGTGCCAGCCGCTCACGCCTCGGGGGCACTGAAGCTTTCTTT; CDR3: CASRSRLGGTEAFF; J: TRBJ1-1; D: .; size: many; V: TRBV6-2/TRBV6-3
DNA: TGTGCCAGCAGCCTCCTCACAGGGGCCCTCTCCTTGAACACTGAAGCTTTCTTT; CDR3: CASSLLTGALSLNTEAFF; J: TRBJ1-1; D: TRBD1; size: .; V: TRBV11-2
DNA: TGTGCCAGCGGAAGGCCAGACAATCAGCCCCAGCATTTT; CDR3: CASGRPDNQPQHF; J: TRBJ1-5; D: .; size: many; V: TRBV6-1
DNA: TGTGCCAGCAGCGGGGAAGGGCCCAAAGCTTTCTTT; CDR3: CASSGEGPKAFF; J: TRBJ1-1; D: .; size: many; V: TRBV7-9
DNA: TGTGCCAGCAGTTTAGACCGGGACGCGATTGAAGCTTTCTTT; CDR3: CASSLDRDAIEAFF; J: TRBJ1-1; D: .; size: many; V: TRBV12-3/TRBV12-4
DNA: TGTGCCAGCAGCCTAGTTGCTAGTACCGCCAATGAGCAGTTCTTC; CDR3: CASSLVASTANEQFF; J: TRBJ2-1; D: .; size: many; V: TRBV7-9
DNA: TGTGCCAGCAGCATAGGGGGGATGAACACCGGGGAGCTGTTTTTT; CDR3: CASSIGGMNTGELFF; J: TRBJ2-2; D: .; size: many; V: TRBV21-1
DNA: TGCGCCAGCAGCCAAGAGGGCCGACAGGGAAGGCAGTATTTT; CDR3: CASSQEGRQGRQYF; J: TRBJ2-3; D: TRBD1; size: many; V: TRBV4-3
DNA: TGTGCCAGCAGAATAGGTTTAGAAGATACGCAGTATTTT; CDR3: CASRIGLEDTQYF; J: TRBJ2-3; D: .; size: many; V: TRBV7-9
DNA: TGTGCCAGCAGCCAAGATGGTCTGGGCGGAGGCAACTATGGCTACACCTTC; CDR3: CASSQDGLGGGNYGYTF; J: TRBJ1-2; D: .; size: few; V: TRBV4-2
DNA: TGTGCCAGTAGTATTCGCAGCGGGGGGCTCTCCTACAATGAGCAGTTCTTC; CDR3: CASSIRSGGLSYNEQFF; J: TRBJ2-1; D: TRBD2; size: .; V: TRBV19